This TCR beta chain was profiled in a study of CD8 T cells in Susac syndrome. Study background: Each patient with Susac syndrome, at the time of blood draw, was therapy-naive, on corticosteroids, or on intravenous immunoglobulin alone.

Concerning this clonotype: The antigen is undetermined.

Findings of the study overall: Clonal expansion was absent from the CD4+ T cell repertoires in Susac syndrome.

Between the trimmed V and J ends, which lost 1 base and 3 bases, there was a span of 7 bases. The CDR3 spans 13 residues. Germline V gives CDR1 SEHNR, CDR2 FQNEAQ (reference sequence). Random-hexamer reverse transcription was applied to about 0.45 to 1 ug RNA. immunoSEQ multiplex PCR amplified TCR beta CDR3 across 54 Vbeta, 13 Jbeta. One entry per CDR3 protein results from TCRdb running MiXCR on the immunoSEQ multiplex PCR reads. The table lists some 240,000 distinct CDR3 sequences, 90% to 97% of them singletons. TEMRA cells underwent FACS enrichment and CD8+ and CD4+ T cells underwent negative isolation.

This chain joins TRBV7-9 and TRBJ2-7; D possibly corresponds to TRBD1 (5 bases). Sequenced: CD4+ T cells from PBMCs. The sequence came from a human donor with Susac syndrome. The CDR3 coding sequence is TGTGCCAGCAGCTTAGAGGGGTTCTACGAGCAGTACTTC. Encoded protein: CASSLEGFYEQYF.